A single sample is the source of the 23 T cell receptor beta chains below, sequenced in a study of T cell repertoires in aging, cancer and after chemotherapy. TCR beta rearrangements were amplified from peripheral blood genomic DNA. A mixed TRB-A/B primer pool amplified rearranged TRB by multiplex touch-down PCR. TCRdb used MiXCR to reprocess the multiplex PCR reads, holding one entry per CDR3 protein. The table lists 2,000 or so distinct CDR3 sequences, 20% of them singletons. The sample taken for sequencing was blood. The receptors here all came from a human donor with a solid tumor.

By frequency in the sample, this clonotype is medium-sized. The chain uses TRBV6-5 and TRBJ1-5; maybe TRBD1 (6 bases). CDR1 and CDR2 from the germline V gene are MNHEY and SVGAGI. The length of the CDR3 is 15 residues. V lost 2 bases to trimming and J lost 3 bases, with 11 bases between them. In nucleotides, the CDR3 is TGTGCCAGCAGTTACGGGGGGGCAGCCAATCAGCCCCAGCATTTT. Translation: CASSYGGAANQPQHF.

The chain carries TRBV5-1 and TRBJ2-2; 9 positions agree with TRBD2. The CDR3 length is 15 residues. The trim removed 5 bases at V and 5 bases at J, leaving 7 bases unmatched. The germline CDR1 and CDR2 sequences are SGHRS and YFSETQ. CDR3: CASRVASGGTGELFF. CDR3 bases: TGCGCCAGCAGGGTGGCCAGCGGGGGGACCGGGGAGCTGTTTTTT.

This clonotype is medium-sized within its sample. The rearrangement uses TRBV10-3 and TRBJ2-1; 13 nucleotides agree with TRBD2. This CDR3 contains 15 residues. Trimming at V came to 2 bases and at J to 5 bases, leaving 0 bases not matched to a gene. Germline V CDR1 and CDR2: ENHRY, SYGVKD. The CDR3 loop is CAISEGTSGDNEQFF. CDR3 sequence (DNA): TGTGCCATCAGTGAGGGGACTAGCGGGGACAATGAGCAGTTCTTC.

The gene calls are TRBV27 and TRBJ2-1; TRBD2 matches 9 bases. The CDR3 consists of 13 residues. Unmatched junction bases numbered 3, after V lost 9 bases and J lost 3 bases. Germline-derived CDR1 and CDR2 are MNHEY and SMNVEV (reference sequence). The CDR3 sequence: CARSSGGYNEQFF. CDR3 nucleotides: TGTGCCAGGAGTAGCGGGGGCTACAATGAGCAGTTCTTC.

The gene calls are TRBV12-3 or TRBV12-4 and TRBJ1-1, with 8 bases matching TRBD1. The trim removed 6 bases at V and 3 bases at J, leaving 6 bases unmatched. The CDR3 is made up of 14 amino acids. The CDR3 here is CASSLRGRYTEAFF. CDR3 nucleotides: TGTGCCAGCAGCCTCAGGGGGCGATACACTGAAGCTTTCTTT.

Sample share makes this clonotype large. The CDR3 reads CASSQTGYLETQYF. The CDR3 DNA sequence: TGTGCCAGCAGTCAGACAGGCTATCTGGAGACCCAGTACTTC. The rearrangement uses TRBV6-5 and TRBJ2-5; D perhaps matches TRBD1 (6 bases). This CDR3 region has 14 residues. Trimming left V 5 bases short and J 5 bases short, with 15 bases between. Germline CDR1 MNHEY, CDR2 SVGAGI.

In its sample, this clonotype ranks as medium-sized. J is TRBJ2-2 and V is TRBV28; 8 nucleotides align to TRBD1. This CDR3 has 18 residues. From germline, CDR1 is MDHEN and CDR2 SYDVKM. Losses at the gene ends were 0 bases for V and 1 base for J; bases not matched to a gene: 7. This CDR3 is CASSLWRPDRGNTGELFF. The CDR3, as DNA: TGTGCCAGCAGTTTATGGCGACCCGACAGGGGGAACACCGGGGAGCTGTTTTTT.

By share of the sample, this clonotype is large. In DNA, the CDR3 is TGTGCCAGCAGGTCCGAGGGGACTGGAAACACCATATATTTT. Residues: CASRSEGTGNTIYF. The chain uses TRBV6-5 and TRBJ1-3, with D possibly being TRBD1 (5 bases). Trimming pared 6 bases from V and 2 bases from J, leaving 11 bases between. There are 14 residues in the CDR3. CDR1 is MNHEY, CDR2 SVGAGI, per germline.

Comment on this clonotype: This may be a read error, as it is one base from a much larger clone. The chain employs TRBV5-1 and TRBJ1-1; D is possibly TRBD1 (5 bases). Germline V gene lookup returns CDR1 SGHRS and CDR2 YFSETQ. The CDR3 runs to 16 residues. CDR3 amino acids: CVSSLEGYGQNTEAFF. The CDR3 DNA sequence: TGCGTCAGCAGCTTGGAAGGGTACGGACAGAACACTGAAGCTTTCTTT. The entire variable domain, with the rest obtained from reference TRBV5-1 and TRBJ1-1, is as follows: KAGVTQTPRYLIKTRGQQVTLSCSPISGHRSVSWYQQTPGQGLQFLFEYFSETQRNKGNFPGRFSGRQFSNSRSEMNVSTLELGDSALYLCVSSLEGYGQNTEAFFGQGTRLTVV.

Sample share makes this clonotype large. This chain joins TRBV6-1 and TRBJ2-3; tentatively, D is TRBD1 (7 bases). Germline lookup yields CDR1 MNHNS and CDR2 SASEGT. Trimming pared 6 bases from V and 4 bases from J, leaving 17 bases between. The CDR3 is 15 amino acids. The CDR3 bases are TGTGCCAGCAGACTGCGGGACAGAGGGCCAGATACGCAGTATTTT. Translation gives CASRLRDRGPDTQYF.

This clonotype is deemed medium-sized (0.01 to 0.1%). V gene TRBV12-3 or TRBV12-4 combines with J gene TRBJ1-5; D is uncertain. The CDR3 consists of 14 residues. V lost 5 bases, J lost 5 bases, and 13 bases lay in between. CDR3 region: CASSRRLEYQPQHF. CDR3 coding DNA: TGTGCCAGCAGTAGACGGTTGGAGTATCAGCCCCAGCATTTT.

This clonotype is large by share. CDR3 coding DNA: TGTGCCAGCAGTGACAGGGTTGGAAACACCATATATTTT. It codes for CASSDRVGNTIYF. The gene calls are TRBV12-3 or TRBV12-4 and TRBJ1-3; 7 nucleotides align to TRBD1. After removal of 5 bases from V and 3 bases from J, the junction contained 1 base not matched to a gene. The CDR3 extends over 13 amino acids.

V and J are TRBV20-1 and TRBJ2-3; 8 bases map to TRBD2. The CDR3 has 14 residues. V lost 4 bases to trimming and J lost 4 bases; unmatched junction nucleotides: 7. The germline V gene encodes CDR1 DFQATT and CDR2 SNEGSKA (reference sequence). The CDR3: CSAKLSGGADTQYF. The CDR3 nucleotides are TGCAGTGCTAAGCTAAGCGGGGGCGCAGATACGCAGTATTTT.

This clonotype qualifies as large. V and J are TRBV6-2 or TRBV6-3 and TRBJ2-2; perhaps TRBD2 as D (6 bases). Between the trimmed V and J ends, which lost 5 bases and 7 bases, there was a span of 14 bases. CDR1 and CDR2 (germline): MNHEY, SVGEGT. The CDR3 is 14 amino acids. CDR3 nucleotides: TGTGCCAGCAGTCGGCGTTCGGGAGTCGGGGAGCTGTTTTTT. Translating gives CASSRRSGVGELFF.

V is TRBV28 and J is TRBJ2-7; possible D gene TRBD2, 5 bases. The CDR3 spans 15 residues. V gave up 3 bases and J gave up 1 base, with 13 bases separating them. Germline loops: CDR1 MDHEN, CDR2 SYDVKM. CDR3 region: CASSFLDPGSYEQYF. For the CDR3, the DNA is TGTGCCAGCAGTTTCCTAGATCCGGGATCCTACGAGCAGTACTTC.

This clonotype counts as large. The chain employs TRBV19 and TRBJ1-2; tentative D call: TRBD1 (5 bases). This CDR3 has 15 amino acids. V gave up 3 bases and J gave up 4 bases, with 15 bases separating them. CDR1 is LNHDA and CDR2 is SQIVND in the germline V gene (reference sequence). The CDR3 DNA reads as TGTGCCAGTAGTATCTCGGGGGAGAAGGGCTATGGCTACACCTTC. It encodes CASSISGEKGYGYTF.

By proportion, this clonotype is medium-sized (0.01 to 0.1%). The V call is TRBV27, the J call TRBJ1-4, with TRBD1 matching over 8 bases. Germline CDR1 and CDR2: MNHEY and SMNVEV (reference sequence). CDR3 length: 16 amino acids. V dropped 3 bases and J dropped 8; count of bases not matched to a gene: 11. This CDR3 is CASSFFAGTGIEKLFF. The CDR3 coding sequence is TGTGCCAGCAGTTTCTTCGCCGGGACAGGAATAGAAAAACTGTTTTTT.

The table lists this clonotype with a few counts. The chain carries TRBV5-4 and TRBJ2-5; D gene unclear. CDR3 size: 13 residues. The germline V gene encodes CDR1 SGHNT and CDR2 YYREEE (reference sequence). Trimming left V 2 bases short and J 2 bases short, with 7 bases between. CDR3 DNA sequence: TGTGCCAGCAGCTTAGATGGTCAAGAGACCCAGTACTTC. Protein sequence: CASSLDGQETQYF.

In its sample, this clonotype was seen a few times. V and J are TRBV25-1 and TRBJ1-1; TRBD1 matches at 8 bases. CDR1 and CDR2 (germline): MGHDK, SYGVNS. V dropped 5 bases and J dropped 3; count of bases not matched to a gene: 11. The CDR3 length is 16 residues. CDR3 amino acids: CASSPPGQEWYTEAFF. CDR3 bases: TGTGCCAGCAGTCCTCCGGGACAGGAATGGTACACTGAAGCTTTCTTT.

In its sample, this clonotype was seen a few times. Its ends do not fully match the called genes, so a read error is possible. This chain connects TRBV7-3 to TRBJ1-1; 9 bases agree with TRBD1. Germline CDR1 and CDR2: SGHTA and FQGTGA. The CDR3 is 13 amino acids. CDR3 residues: CASSTRQGDDPLF. In nucleotides, the CDR3 is TGTGCCAGCAGCACCCGACAGGGGGACGACCCGCTGTTT.

In its sample, this clonotype was seen a few times. This sequence joins TRBV20-1 and TRBJ1-2, with D hard to call. The germline V and J ends were trimmed by 0 bases and 0 bases, with 14 bases remaining between them. The CDR3 is 16 residues long. The germline V gene has CDR1 DFQATT and CDR2 SNEGSKA (reference sequence). The CDR3 is CSAREVSRVANYGYTF. The CDR3 nucleotides read TGCAGTGCTAGAGAGGTGTCTAGGGTAGCTAACTATGGCTACACCTTC.

This clonotype rates as medium-sized (0.01 to 0.1%). This sequence joins TRBV7-9 and TRBJ2-3; D not certain. The CDR3 totals 12 residues. Trimming stripped 3 bases from V and 9 bases from J, with 10 bases between. Per the germline V gene, CDR1 is SEHNR and CDR2 is FQNEAQ (reference sequence). The CDR3 spells CASSFEQQTQYF. The CDR3 nucleotides read TGTGCCAGCAGCTTCGAACAACAAACGCAGTATTTT.

This clonotype is labeled medium-sized. The gene calls are TRBV6-1 and TRBJ1-1; 7 bases match TRBD1. Trimming at V came to 6 bases and at J to 2 bases, leaving 3 bases not matched to a gene. This CDR3 has 13 amino acids. CDR1 is MNHNS and CDR2 is SASEGT in the germline V gene. The CDR3 is CASSQGVNTEAFF. The DNA of the CDR3 is TGTGCCAGCAGCCAGGGGGTAAACACTGAAGCTTTCTTT.